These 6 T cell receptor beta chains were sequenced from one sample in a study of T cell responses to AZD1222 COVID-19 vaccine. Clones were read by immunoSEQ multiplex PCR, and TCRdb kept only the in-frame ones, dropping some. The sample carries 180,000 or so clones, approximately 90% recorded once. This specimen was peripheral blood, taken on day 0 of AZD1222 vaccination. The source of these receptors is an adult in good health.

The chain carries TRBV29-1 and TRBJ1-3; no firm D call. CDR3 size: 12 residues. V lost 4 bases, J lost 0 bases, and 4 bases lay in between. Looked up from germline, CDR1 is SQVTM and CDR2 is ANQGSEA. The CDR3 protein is CSVAGSGNTIYF. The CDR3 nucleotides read TGCAGCGTTGCAGGCTCTGGAAACACCATATATTTT.

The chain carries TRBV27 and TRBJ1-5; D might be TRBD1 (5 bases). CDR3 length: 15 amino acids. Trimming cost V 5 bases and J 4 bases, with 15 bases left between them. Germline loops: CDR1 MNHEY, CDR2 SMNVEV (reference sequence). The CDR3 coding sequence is TGTGCCAGCAGTCCCGTATCTCAGGGTAATCAGCCCCAGCATTTT. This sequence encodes CASSPVSQGNQPQHF.

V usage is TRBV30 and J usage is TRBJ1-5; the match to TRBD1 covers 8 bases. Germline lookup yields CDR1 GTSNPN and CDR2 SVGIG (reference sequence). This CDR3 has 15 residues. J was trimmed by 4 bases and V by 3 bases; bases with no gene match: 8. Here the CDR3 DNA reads TGTGCCTGGAGCCCCCGGGACAGGCTTAATCAGCCCCAGCATTTT. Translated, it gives CAWSPRDRLNQPQHF.

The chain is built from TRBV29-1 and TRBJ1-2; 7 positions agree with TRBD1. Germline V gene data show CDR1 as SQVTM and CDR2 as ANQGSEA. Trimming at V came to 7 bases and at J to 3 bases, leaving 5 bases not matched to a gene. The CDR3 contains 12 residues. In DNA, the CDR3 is TGCAGCGGGTCGACAGGGTACTATGGCTACACCTTC. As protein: CSGSTGYYGYTF.

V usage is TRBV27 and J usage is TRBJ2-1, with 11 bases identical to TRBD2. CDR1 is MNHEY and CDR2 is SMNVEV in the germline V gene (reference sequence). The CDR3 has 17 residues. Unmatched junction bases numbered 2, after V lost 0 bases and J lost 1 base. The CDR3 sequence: CASSLSSSGRSYNEQFF. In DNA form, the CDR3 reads TGTGCCAGCAGTTTATCGTCTAGCGGGAGGTCCTACAATGAGCAGTTCTTC.

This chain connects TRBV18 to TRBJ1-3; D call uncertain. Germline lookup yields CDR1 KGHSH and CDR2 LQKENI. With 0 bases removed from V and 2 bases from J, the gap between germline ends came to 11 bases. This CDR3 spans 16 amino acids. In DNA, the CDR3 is TGTGCCAGCTCACCACCACAAAGGGCAGCTGGAAACACCATATATTTT. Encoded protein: CASSPPQRAAGNTIYF.